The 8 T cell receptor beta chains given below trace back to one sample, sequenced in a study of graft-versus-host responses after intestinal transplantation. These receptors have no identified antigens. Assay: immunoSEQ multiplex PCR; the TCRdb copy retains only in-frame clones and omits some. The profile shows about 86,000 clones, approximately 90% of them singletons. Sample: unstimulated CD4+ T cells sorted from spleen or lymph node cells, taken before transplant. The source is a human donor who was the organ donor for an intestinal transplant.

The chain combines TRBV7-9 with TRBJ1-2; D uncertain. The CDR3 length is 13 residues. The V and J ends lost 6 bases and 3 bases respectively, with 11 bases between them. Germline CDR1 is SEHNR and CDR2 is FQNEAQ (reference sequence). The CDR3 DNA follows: TGTGCCAGCAGTTATGACGGAGACTATGGCTACACCTTC. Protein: CASSYDGDYGYTF.

The chain's CDR3 is CASRVARGNNEQFF. The CDR3 DNA sequence: TGTGCCAGCAGAGTGGCTAGGGGGAACAATGAGCAGTTCTTC. The chain recombines TRBV6-5 with TRBJ2-1; D may be TRBD1 (6 bases). V lost 6 bases and J lost 5, with 14 bases in between. Germline CDR1 and CDR2: MNHEY and SVGAGI. The CDR3 has 14 amino acids.

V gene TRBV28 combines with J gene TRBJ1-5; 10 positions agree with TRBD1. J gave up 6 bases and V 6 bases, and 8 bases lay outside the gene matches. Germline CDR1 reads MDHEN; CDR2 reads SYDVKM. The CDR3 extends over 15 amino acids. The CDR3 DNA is TGTGCCAGCAGCTCGGCAGGGACAGGGGCTCAGCCCCAGCATTTT. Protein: CASSSAGTGAQPQHF.

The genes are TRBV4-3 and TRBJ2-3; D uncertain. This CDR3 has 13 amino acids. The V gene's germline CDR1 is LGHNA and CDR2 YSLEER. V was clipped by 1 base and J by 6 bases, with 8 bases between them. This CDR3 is CASSQVVRDTQYF. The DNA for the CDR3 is TGCGCCAGCAGCCAAGTCGTCCGGGATACGCAGTATTTT.

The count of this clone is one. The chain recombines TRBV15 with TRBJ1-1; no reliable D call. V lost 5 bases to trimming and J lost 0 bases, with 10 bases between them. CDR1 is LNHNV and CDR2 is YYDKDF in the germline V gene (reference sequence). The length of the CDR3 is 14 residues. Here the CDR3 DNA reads TGTGCCACCAGCGCCCGACTCCTGAACACTGAAGCTTTCTTT. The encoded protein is CATSARLLNTEAFF.

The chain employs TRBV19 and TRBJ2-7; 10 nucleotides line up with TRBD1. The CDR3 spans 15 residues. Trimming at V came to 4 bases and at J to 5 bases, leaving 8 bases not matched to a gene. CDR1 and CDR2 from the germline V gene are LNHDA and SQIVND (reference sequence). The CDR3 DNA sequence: TGTGCCAGTAGTAGAACTCCGGGACAGGGGAACGAGCAGTACTTC. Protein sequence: CASSRTPGQGNEQYF.

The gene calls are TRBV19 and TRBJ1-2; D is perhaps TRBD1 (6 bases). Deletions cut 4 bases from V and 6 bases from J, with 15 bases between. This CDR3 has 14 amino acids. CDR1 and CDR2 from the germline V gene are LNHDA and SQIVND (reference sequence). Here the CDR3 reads CASSSFGGRDGYTF. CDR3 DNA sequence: TGTGCCAGTAGTAGCTTCGGGGGGCGAGATGGCTACACCTTC.

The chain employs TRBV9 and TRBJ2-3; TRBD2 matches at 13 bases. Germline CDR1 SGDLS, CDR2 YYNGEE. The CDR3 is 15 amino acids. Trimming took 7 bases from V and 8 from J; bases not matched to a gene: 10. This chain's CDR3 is CASGGTSGNGGTQYF. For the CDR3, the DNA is TGTGCCAGCGGGGGGACTAGCGGGAATGGGGGTACGCAGTATTTT.